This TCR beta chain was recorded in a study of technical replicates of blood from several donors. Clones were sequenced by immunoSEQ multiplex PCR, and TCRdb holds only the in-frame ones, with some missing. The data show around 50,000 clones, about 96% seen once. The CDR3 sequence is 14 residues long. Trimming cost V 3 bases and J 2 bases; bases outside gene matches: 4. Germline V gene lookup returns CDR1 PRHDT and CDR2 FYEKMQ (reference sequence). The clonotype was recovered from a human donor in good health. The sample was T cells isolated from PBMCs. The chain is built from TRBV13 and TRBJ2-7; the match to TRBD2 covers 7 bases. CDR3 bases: TGTGCCAGCAGCTTGAGCGGGAAGACCTACGAGCAGTACTTC. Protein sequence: CASSLSGKTYEQYF.